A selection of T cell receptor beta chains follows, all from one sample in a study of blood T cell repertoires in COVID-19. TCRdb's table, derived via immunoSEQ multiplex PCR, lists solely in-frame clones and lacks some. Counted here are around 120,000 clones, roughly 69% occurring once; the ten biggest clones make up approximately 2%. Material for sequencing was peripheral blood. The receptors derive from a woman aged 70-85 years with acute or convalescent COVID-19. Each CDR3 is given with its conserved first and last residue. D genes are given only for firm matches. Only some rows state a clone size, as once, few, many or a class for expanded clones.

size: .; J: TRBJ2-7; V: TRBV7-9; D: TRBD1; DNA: TGTGCCAGCAGCTTAGGACAGGGGGCTTGGGAGCAGTACTTC; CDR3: CASSLGQGAWEQYF
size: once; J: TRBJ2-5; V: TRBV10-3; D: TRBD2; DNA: TGTGCCATCAGTGAGTCGGTTCCGGGACTAGCGGGAGCGGGGGAGACCCAGTACTTC; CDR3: CAISESVPGLAGAGETQYF
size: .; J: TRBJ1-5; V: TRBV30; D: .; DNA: TGTGCCTGGAGTGTTTCACACCTCAATCAGCCCCAGCATTTT; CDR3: CAWSVSHLNQPQHF
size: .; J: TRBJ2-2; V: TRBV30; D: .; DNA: TGTGCCTGGAGTCGCGCGGTTCCCGGGGAGCTGTTTTTT; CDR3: CAWSRAVPGELFF
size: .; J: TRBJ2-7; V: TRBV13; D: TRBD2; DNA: TGTGCCAGCAGCACCAGCACCGGGACTAGCGGGAACTACGAGCAGTACTTC; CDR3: CASSTSTGTSGNYEQYF
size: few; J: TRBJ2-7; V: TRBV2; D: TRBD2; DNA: TGTGCCAGCAGGGACCGCGGGACTAGCGGGAGGTACGAGCAGTACTTC; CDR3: CASRDRGTSGRYEQYF
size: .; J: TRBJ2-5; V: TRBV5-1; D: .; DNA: TGCGCCAGCAGCTTGGCAAGCGGAGAGACCCAGTACTTC; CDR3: CASSLASGETQYF
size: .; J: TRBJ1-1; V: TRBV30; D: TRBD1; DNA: TGTGCCTGGACGGGGCAGGGGGTAGAAGCTTTCTTT; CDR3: CAWTGQGVEAFF
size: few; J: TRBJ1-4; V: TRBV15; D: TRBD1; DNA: TGTGCCACCAGCAGAGATCAACGGGACAGGGTTAATGAAAAACTGTTTTTT; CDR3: CATSRDQRDRVNEKLFF
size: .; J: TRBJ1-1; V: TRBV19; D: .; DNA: TGTGCCAGTAGTCCTCAGCCAGGGGCTGCTTTCTTT; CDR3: CASSPQPGAAFF
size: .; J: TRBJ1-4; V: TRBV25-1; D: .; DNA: TGTGCCAGCAGTGATTCGATTCGGTCTAATGAAAAACTGTTTTTT; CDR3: CASSDSIRSNEKLFF
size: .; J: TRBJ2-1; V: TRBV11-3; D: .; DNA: TGTGCCAGCAGCTTAGACGGCAGGTCCTACAATGAGCAGTTCTTC; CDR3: CASSLDGRSYNEQFF
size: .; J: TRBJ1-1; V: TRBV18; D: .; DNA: TGTGCCAGCTCACCCGCAAATCCGACAGACGAAGCTTTCTTT; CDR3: CASSPANPTDEAFF
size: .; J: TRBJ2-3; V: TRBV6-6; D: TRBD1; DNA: TGTGCCAGCAATCCTACAGGGGGCATAAATACGCAGTATTTT; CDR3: CASNPTGGINTQYF
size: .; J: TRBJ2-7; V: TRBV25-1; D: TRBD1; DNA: TGTGCCAGCAGTGGGCCCCCGGACAGGCCCGTGGGAGAGCAGTACTTC; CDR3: CASSGPPDRPVGEQYF
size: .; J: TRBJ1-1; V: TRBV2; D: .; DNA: TGTGCCAGCTTGATACATCAGAACACTGAAGCTTTCTTT; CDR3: CASLIHQNTEAFF
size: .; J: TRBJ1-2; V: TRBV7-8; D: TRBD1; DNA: TGTGCCAGCAGCCAAGGGACAGGGGGCATCTATGGCTACACCTTC; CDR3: CASSQGTGGIYGYTF
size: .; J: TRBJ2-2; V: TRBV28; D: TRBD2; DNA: TGTGCCAGCAGTTTATCCCCTGATGCGGGAGGGCGCGTCGGGGAGCTGTTTTTT; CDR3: CASSLSPDAGGRVGELFF
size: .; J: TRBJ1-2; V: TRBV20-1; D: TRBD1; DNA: TGCAGTGCTAGTCCCGCCGGGACAGGGGGCCGGAATGGCTACACCTTC; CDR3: CSASPAGTGGRNGYTF
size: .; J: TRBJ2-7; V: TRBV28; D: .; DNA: TGTGCCAGCAGTTTCGGGTGGTACGAGCAGTACTTC; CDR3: CASSFGWYEQYF
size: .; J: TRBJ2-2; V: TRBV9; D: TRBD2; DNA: TGTGCCAGCAGCGACGCCCAAGCGGGAATCACCGGGGAGCTGTTTTTT; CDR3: CASSDAQAGITGELFF
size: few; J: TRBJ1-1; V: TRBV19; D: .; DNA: TGTGCCAGTAGTATAAGACAGGCCCGGGGGAACACTGAAGCTTTCTTT; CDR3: CASSIRQARGNTEAFF
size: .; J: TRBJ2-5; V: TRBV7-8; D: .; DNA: TGTGCCAGCAGCTTCACTGAAGAGACCCAGTACTTC; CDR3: CASSFTEETQYF
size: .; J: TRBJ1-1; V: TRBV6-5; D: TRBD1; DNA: TGTGCCAGCAGCTCCCGGGACAGGGGCACTGAAGCTTTCTTT; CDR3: CASSSRDRGTEAFF
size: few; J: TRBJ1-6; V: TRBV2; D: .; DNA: TGTGCCAGCAGCCCCCGCGCCGTTAATTCACCCCTCCACTTT; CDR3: CASSPRAVNSPLHF
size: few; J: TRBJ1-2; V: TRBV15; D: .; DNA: TGTGCCACCAGCCCGGGATTCGACTATGGCTACACCTTC; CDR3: CATSPGFDYGYTF
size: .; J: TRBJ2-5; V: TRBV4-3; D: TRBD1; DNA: TGCGCCAGCAGCCAAGACGAGACAGGGTGGGGAGAGACCCAGTACTTC; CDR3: CASSQDETGWGETQYF
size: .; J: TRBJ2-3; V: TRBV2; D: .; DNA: TGTGCCAGCAGCCAGGATCATACTAGCACAGATACGCAGTATTTT; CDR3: CASSQDHTSTDTQYF
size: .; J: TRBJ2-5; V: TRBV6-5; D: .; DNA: TGTGCCAGCAGTAAATCGGGTTCGGCTGAGACCCAGTACTTC; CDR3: CASSKSGSAETQYF
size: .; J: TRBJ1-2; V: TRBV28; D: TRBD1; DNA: TGTGCCAGCAGTTTGCCCGGGACAGGGGGGTTGAGTGGCTACACCTTC; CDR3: CASSLPGTGGLSGYTF
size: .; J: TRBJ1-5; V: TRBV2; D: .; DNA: TGTGCCAGCAGTGATGGGTCGGTGGGCTGGGAGCCCCAGCATTTT; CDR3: CASSDGSVGWEPQHF
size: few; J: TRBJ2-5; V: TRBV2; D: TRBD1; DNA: TGTGCCAGCACCTTCCTCGACAGGGGCCAAGAGACCCAGTACTTC; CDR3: CASTFLDRGQETQYF
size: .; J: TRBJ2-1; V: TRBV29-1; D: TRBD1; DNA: TGCAGCGTCATGGGGACAGCCTCGCCGGGTGAGCAGTTCTTC; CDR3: CSVMGTASPGEQFF
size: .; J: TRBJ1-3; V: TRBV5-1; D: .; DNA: TGCGCCAGCAGCTTGGGCACAGCAGGAAACACCATATATTTT; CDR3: CASSLGTAGNTIYF
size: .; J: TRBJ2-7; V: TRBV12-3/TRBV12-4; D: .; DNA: TGTGCCAGCAGTTGGACTTCCTACGAGCAGTACTTC; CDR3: CASSWTSYEQYF
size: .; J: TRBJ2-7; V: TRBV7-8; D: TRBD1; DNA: TGTGCCAGCAGCTTAGACGGGACAGGGCGGGAGCAGTACTTC; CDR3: CASSLDGTGREQYF